The rows below give T cell receptor beta chains drawn from one sample of a study of Ad26.COV2.S vaccination and SARS-CoV-2 variants. TCRdb keeps only in-frame clones here, not all; method: immunoSEQ multiplex PCR. The sample carries over 400,000 clones, 75% to 90% recorded once. This sample comprised peripheral blood, obtained in a trial of Ad26.COV2.S vaccine versus placebo. The receptor set was obtained from a person aged 18-60 years who received the Ad26.COV2.S COVID-19 vaccine or a placebo. Both conserved end residues are part of each CDR3. Fields, in order: J gene, clone size, D gene, V gene, CDR3 DNA, CDR3 protein. The D gene is left open where the match is weak. Clone size is shown for a subset of rows, as once, few, many or a class of expanded clone.

>TRBJ1-5|.|TRBD1|TRBV12-3/TRBV12-4
TGTGCCAGCAGCGGGACAGGTGATCAGCCCCAGCATTTT
CASSGTGDQPQHF
>TRBJ1-1|.|.|TRBV18
TGTGCCAGCTCACCTGAGGGCACTGAAGCTTTCTTT
CASSPEGTEAFF
>TRBJ2-5|.|TRBD2|TRBV4-2
TGTGCCAGCAGCCAAGATCTTGGCGCGGGAGGTCTGGAGACCCAGTACTTC
CASSQDLGAGGLETQYF
>TRBJ2-1|once|.|TRBV5-1
TGCGCCAGCAGCTTGGTCCTGGGGAGCTCCTACAATGAGCAGTTCTTC
CASSLVLGSSYNEQFF
>TRBJ2-1|.|TRBD1|TRBV6-5
TGTGCCAGCACCAGACAGGGGGTCGGGGAGCAGTTCTTC
CASTRQGVGEQFF
>TRBJ1-2|.|.|TRBV5-1
TGCGCCAGCAGCCCGGTAAACTATGGCTACACCTTC
CASSPVNYGYTF
>TRBJ2-5|once|.|TRBV18
TGTGCCAGCTCACCATCCTCCGGGGAAGAGACCCAGTACTTC
CASSPSSGEETQYF
>TRBJ1-1|.|.|TRBV12-3/TRBV12-4
TGTGCCAGCAGTGGCTCCTTAACAGGTGTCGCTTTCTTT
CASSGSLTGVAFF
>TRBJ2-1|.|.|TRBV4-3
TGCGCCAGCAGCCAAGATCCTAGCCGGGGGGAGCAGTTCTTC
CASSQDPSRGEQFF
>TRBJ2-7|once|.|TRBV19
TGTGCCAGTAGTATAGGTGTCAGAAGCTACGAGCAGTACTTC
CASSIGVRSYEQYF
>TRBJ1-4|.|.|TRBV5-1
TGCGCCAGCAGCTTGGACGGTAATGAAAAACTGTTTTTT
CASSLDGNEKLFF
>TRBJ1-2|.|.|TRBV9
TGTGCCAGCAGTCAGGAAGGGGGGGACGCGGCGGTTGTCTATGGCTACACCTTC
CASSQEGGDAAVVYGYTF
>TRBJ2-1|.|TRBD2|TRBV29-1
TGCAGCGTCCGGACTAGCGGGACCAGCTCCTACAATGAGCAGTTCTTC
CSVRTSGTSSYNEQFF
>TRBJ1-5|.|.|TRBV6-5
TGTGCCAGCAGTTACTCGTTCCAGGTTGGACAGCCCCAGCATTTT
CASSYSFQVGQPQHF